A selection of T cell receptor beta chains follows, all from one sample in a study of shared clonotypes between healthy human individuals. Profiling relied on immunoSEQ multiplex PCR, and the TCRdb table lists in-frame clones only, not all of them. The data show 2 million to 2.5 million clones, about 92% seen once. Sequencing used naive CD8+ T cells from PBMCs. The origin of the receptors is a young man in good health. Some clones in this sample may be carry-over from other donors' samples. Each CDR3 is given with its conserved first and last residue. Each record gives: CDR3 protein, CDR3 DNA, clone size, V gene, D gene, J gene. A D gene is named only where the DNA matches it firmly. Clone size is given for some rows only: seen once, a few or many times, or a class if the clone is expanded.

CDR3: CASRVGTSGRISYEQYF
DNA: TGCGCCAGCAGGGTTGGGACTAGCGGAAGGATCTCCTACGAGCAGTACTTC
size: .
V: TRBV10-1
D: TRBD2
J: TRBJ2-7

CDR3: CASSERGGSNTGELFF
DNA: TGTGCCAGCAGTGAACGGGGGGGCTCAAACACCGGGGAGCTGTTTTTT
size: once
V: TRBV6-1
D: TRBD2
J: TRBJ2-2

CDR3: CASSEGLAATDTQYF
DNA: TGTGCCAGCAGCGAGGGACTAGCGGCGACAGATACGCAGTATTTT
size: .
V: TRBV5-8
D: TRBD2
J: TRBJ2-3

CDR3: CATSRRIAGGEETQYF
DNA: TGTGCCACCAGCAGGAGAATAGCGGGAGGGGAAGAGACCCAGTACTTC
size: .
V: TRBV15
D: TRBD2
J: TRBJ2-5

CDR3: CASSNPGLLDQETQYF
DNA: TGTGCCAGCAGCAACCCGGGACTCTTAGACCAAGAGACCCAGTACTTC
size: .
V: TRBV11-2
D: .
J: TRBJ2-5

CDR3: CSVTGTDYGYTF
DNA: TGCAGCGTGACCGGGACAGACTATGGCTACACCTTC
size: once
V: TRBV29-1
D: TRBD1
J: TRBJ1-2

CDR3: CASSLSGTGNEPQHF
DNA: TGTGCCAGCAGCTTGTCCGGGACGGGAAACGAGCCCCAGCATTTT
size: .
V: TRBV5-6
D: .
J: TRBJ1-5

CDR3: CASSLAGQGRSQPQHF
DNA: TGTGCCAGCAGCTTAGCGGGGCAGGGTAGGAGTCAGCCCCAGCATTTT
size: once
V: TRBV7-2
D: .
J: TRBJ1-5

CDR3: CASSPLQGRSYGYTF
DNA: TGTGCCAGCAGCCCACTCCAGGGGAGAAGCTATGGCTACACCTTC
size: .
V: TRBV5-4
D: .
J: TRBJ1-2

CDR3: CASSEDRGRGNTEAFF
DNA: TGTGCCAGTAGTGAGGACAGGGGGCGTGGGAACACTGAAGCTTTCTTT
size: .
V: TRBV19
D: TRBD1
J: TRBJ1-1

CDR3: CATGLGIMNTEAFF
DNA: TGTGCCACCGGACTAGGGATCATGAACACTGAAGCTTTCTTT
size: .
V: TRBV7-9
D: .
J: TRBJ1-1

CDR3: CASSSTLAGVGTDTQYF
DNA: TGTGCCAGCAGCTCTACCCTAGCGGGAGTAGGCACAGATACGCAGTATTTT
size: .
V: TRBV7-8
D: TRBD2
J: TRBJ2-3

CDR3: CASSAGGQRIEKLFF
DNA: TGTGCCAGCAGCGCCGGGGGACAAAGGATTGAAAAACTGTTTTTT
size: .
V: TRBV9
D: .
J: TRBJ1-4

CDR3: CASRLSQTGDYGYTF
DNA: TGTGCCAGCAGGTTAAGCCAGACAGGGGACTATGGCTACACCTTC
size: .
V: TRBV27
D: TRBD1
J: TRBJ1-2

CDR3: CASSISSPYNEQFF
DNA: TGTGCCAGTAGTATATCTAGCCCCTACAATGAGCAGTTCTTC
size: .
V: TRBV19
D: .
J: TRBJ2-1

CDR3: CASSLVPDRREQYF
DNA: TGTGCCAGCAGCTTAGTACCGGACAGGCGTGAGCAGTACTTC
size: .
V: TRBV13
D: TRBD1
J: TRBJ2-7

CDR3: CASSLGTGELFF
DNA: TGTGCCAGCAGCCTAGGAACCGGGGAGCTGTTTTTT
size: few
V: TRBV6-5
D: .
J: TRBJ2-2

CDR3: CASSPYRYSYEQYF
DNA: TGTGCCAGCAGTCCGTACAGGTACTCCTACGAGCAGTACTTC
size: once
V: TRBV28
D: .
J: TRBJ2-7

CDR3: CASSAGQGARDTEAFF
DNA: TGTGCCAGCAGCGCGGGACAGGGGGCGCGGGACACTGAAGCTTTCTTT
size: .
V: TRBV5-6
D: TRBD1
J: TRBJ1-1

CDR3: CASSYSVGANEQFF
DNA: TGTGCCAGCAGTTACTCAGTCGGGGCGAATGAGCAGTTCTTC
size: .
V: TRBV6-5
D: .
J: TRBJ2-1

CDR3: CASSPGGASGYNEQFF
DNA: TGTGCCAGCAGCCCAGGAGGTGCTAGCGGGTACAATGAGCAGTTCTTC
size: .
V: TRBV5-5
D: TRBD2
J: TRBJ2-1

CDR3: CATSGRGYTGELFF
DNA: TGTGCCACAAGCGGGAGGGGATACACCGGGGAGCTGTTTTTT
size: .
V: TRBV2
D: TRBD2
J: TRBJ2-2

CDR3: CASSHTLHPGGNEQFF
DNA: TGTGCCAGCAGCCACACTCTCCACCCTGGGGGAAATGAGCAGTTCTTC
size: .
V: TRBV13
D: .
J: TRBJ2-1

CDR3: CASSLPDREETQYF
DNA: TGTGCCAGCAGCCTGCCGGACAGGGAAGAGACCCAGTACTTC
size: .
V: TRBV5-4
D: TRBD1
J: TRBJ2-5

CDR3: CASRRTGGVYEQYF
DNA: TGTGCCAGCAGACGGACAGGGGGTGTCTACGAGCAGTACTTC
size: .
V: TRBV28
D: TRBD1
J: TRBJ2-7

CDR3: CSVEDQDRGLTGNTIYF
DNA: TGCAGCGTTGAAGATCAGGACAGGGGTTTGACTGGAAACACCATATATTTT
size: .
V: TRBV29-1
D: TRBD1
J: TRBJ1-3

CDR3: CSAGTDPSGNTIYF
DNA: TGCAGCGCTGGGACGGATCCCTCTGGAAACACCATATATTTT
size: .
V: TRBV29-1
D: .
J: TRBJ1-3

CDR3: CASSSSTEGAQYF
DNA: TGTGCCAGCAGTTCCAGTACCGAAGGAGCGCAGTACTTC
size: .
V: TRBV7-9
D: .
J: TRBJ2-7

CDR3: CVGSERLEQYF
DNA: TGTGTGGGGAGTGAGCGGTTGGAGCAGTACTTC
size: few
V: TRBV7-9
D: .
J: TRBJ2-7

CDR3: CASSHPTIYEQYF
DNA: TGTGCCAGCAGCCACCCGACAATCTACGAGCAGTACTTC
size: .
V: TRBV4-2
D: .
J: TRBJ2-7

CDR3: CASSQAGPNTEAFF
DNA: TGCGCCAGCAGCCAAGCGGGCCCGAACACTGAAGCTTTCTTT
size: few
V: TRBV4-3
D: .
J: TRBJ1-1

CDR3: CASSYGFYEQYF
DNA: TGTGCCAGCAGTTACGGATTTTACGAGCAGTACTTC
size: few
V: TRBV27
D: .
J: TRBJ2-7

CDR3: CASSRRELYNEQFF
DNA: TGCGCCAGCAGTCGTCGGGAGCTATACAATGAGCAGTTCTTC
size: .
V: TRBV10-1
D: .
J: TRBJ2-1

CDR3: CASSLEGGTEAFF
DNA: TGCGCCAGCAGCTTGGAGGGGGGCACTGAAGCTTTCTTT
size: once
V: TRBV5-1
D: .
J: TRBJ1-1

CDR3: CASSSYDGGNEQFF
DNA: TGTGCCAGCAGCTCCTACGACGGGGGCAATGAGCAGTTCTTC
size: .
V: TRBV27
D: .
J: TRBJ2-1

CDR3: CANQDPEDEKLFF
DNA: TGTGCCAACCAGGACCCTGAGGATGAAAAACTGTTTTTT
size: .
V: TRBV2
D: .
J: TRBJ1-4